The 12 T cell receptor beta chains presented below share a single source sample, sequenced in a study of cytomegalovirus exposure and HLA in healthy donors. The PCR made use of 60 Vbeta and 13 Jbeta primers. Measured with immunoSEQ multiplex PCR; TCRdb has only the in-frame clones, and not every one. The sample lists approximately 210,000 clones; about 79% were seen once. The sequenced sample was PBMCs. These receptors were collected from a male donor in good health and CMV-seronegative.

The chain joins TRBV27 to TRBJ1-5; TRBD1 agrees at 10 bases. Germline-derived CDR1 and CDR2 are MNHEY and SMNVEV (reference sequence). CDR3 length: 15 amino acids. With 8 bases clipped from V and 6 bases from J, the junction kept 10 bases outside the gene matches. DNA for the CDR3: TGTGCCAGCTCAAGGACAGGGGGGATCGGTCAGCCCCAGCATTTT. Amino acids: CASSRTGGIGQPQHF.

CDR3 residues: CASVRDMNTEAFF. As DNA, the CDR3 is TGTGCCAGCGTCAGGGACATGAACACTGAAGCTTTCTTT. The J gene is TRBJ1-1, the V gene TRBV2, with D maybe TRBD1 (6 bases). The CDR3 totals 13 residues. CDR1 and CDR2 from the germline V gene are SNHLY and FYNNEI. V was clipped by 8 bases and J by 0 bases, with 10 bases between them.

V and J are TRBV5-6 and TRBJ2-1; 10 bases line up with TRBD2. V was clipped by 2 bases and J by 8 bases; unmatched bases: 4. The CDR3 loop spans 14 amino acids. The germline gives CDR1 SGHDT, CDR2 YYEEEE. The CDR3 reads CASSLAGGTDEQFF. CDR3 bases: TGTGCCAGCAGCTTAGCGGGAGGGACGGATGAGCAGTTCTTC.

This clone was picked up a small number of times. The junction departs from germline at one end; a sequencing error may be responsible. The genes are TRBV10-3 and TRBJ2-2, with 11 nucleotides matching TRBD2. The CDR3 loop spans 13 amino acids. The germline CDR1 and CDR2 sequences are ENHRY and SYGVKD. CDR3 region: CVSGGDTGGELFF. DNA for the CDR3: TGCGTTAGCGGGGGGGACACGGGCGGGGAGCTGTTTTTT.

The V call is TRBV2, the J call TRBJ2-7; tentative D call: TRBD2 (6 bases). The CDR3 is 13 amino acids. Germline lookup yields CDR1 SNHLY and CDR2 FYNNEI. Trimming cost V 10 bases and J 2 bases, with 15 bases left between them. DNA for the CDR3: TGTGCCACTGAACGGTCGGGGGCCTACGAGCAGTACTTC. This encodes CATERSGAYEQYF.

For the CDR3, the DNA is TGTGCCAGCTTGAGGGTTCTGGGCACTGAAGCTTTCTTT. Its translation: CASLRVLGTEAFF. The V gene is TRBV7-8, the J gene TRBJ1-1; no firm D call. V was cut by 8 bases and J by 4 bases, with 14 bases left in between. This CDR3 contains 13 residues. CDR1 and CDR2 (germline): SGHVS, FQNEAQ.

The rearrangement links TRBV30 to TRBJ1-5; D might be TRBD1 (5 bases). Germline V gene data show CDR1 as GTSNPN and CDR2 as SVGIG (reference sequence). CDR3 size: 12 residues. V lost 2 bases and J lost 4, with 6 bases in between. As DNA, the CDR3 is TGTGCCTGGAGTCGGGGGAATCAGCCCCAGCATTTT. It encodes CAWSRGNQPQHF.

The gene calls are TRBV19 and TRBJ1-3; TRBD1 matches 7 bases. J was trimmed by 3 bases and V by 3 bases; bases with no gene match: 2. CDR1 LNHDA and CDR2 SQIVND come from the germline V gene (reference sequence). CDR3 length equals 14 residues. CDR3 residues: CASSIRGFGNTIYF. CDR3 sequence (DNA): TGTGCCAGTAGTATCAGGGGGTTTGGAAACACCATATATTTT.

This clone has more than one count but fewer than ten. The CDR3 sequence is CASSLLAGVGEQYF. The CDR3 DNA is TGTGCCAGCAGCCTTCTAGCGGGAGTCGGCGAGCAGTACTTC. V usage is TRBV6-5 and J usage is TRBJ2-7; 10 nucleotides agree with TRBD2. Germline V gives CDR1 MNHEY, CDR2 SVGAGI. This CDR3 spans 14 amino acids. J was trimmed by 6 bases and V by 6 bases; bases with no gene match: 8.

The chain couples TRBV7-3 to TRBJ1-1; weak D call: TRBD1 (6 bases). The germline CDR1 and CDR2 sequences are SGHTA and FQGTGA. The CDR3 covers 13 residues. Trimming shortened V by 4 bases and J by 5 bases, and 11 bases separated the two germline ends. CDR3 sequence reads: CASSSSGATEAFF. CDR3 DNA: TGTGCCAGCAGCTCCTCAGGGGCAACTGAAGCTTTCTTT.

CDR3 nucleotide sequence: TGTGCCAGCAGCTTAATCGGAGCGGGGGGGCACAATGAGCAGTTCTTC. Translating gives CASSLIGAGGHNEQFF. The chain is built from TRBV7-3 and TRBJ2-1, with 10 bases fitting TRBD2. This CDR3 spans 16 amino acids. CDR1 is SGHTA and CDR2 is FQGTGA in the germline V gene. V shed 1 base, J shed 5 bases, and the junction held 5 bases outside the gene matches.

This chain links TRBV7-9 with TRBJ2-5; D is perhaps TRBD1 (6 bases). The germline CDR1 and CDR2 sequences are SEHNR and FQNEAQ (reference sequence). V was shortened by 2 bases and J by 5 bases, with 15 bases between the two germline ends. The CDR3 loop spans 15 amino acids. The CDR3 spells CASSLRAQTGETQYF. The CDR3 nucleotides read TGTGCCAGCAGCTTACGCGCACAAACAGGGGAGACCCAGTACTTC.